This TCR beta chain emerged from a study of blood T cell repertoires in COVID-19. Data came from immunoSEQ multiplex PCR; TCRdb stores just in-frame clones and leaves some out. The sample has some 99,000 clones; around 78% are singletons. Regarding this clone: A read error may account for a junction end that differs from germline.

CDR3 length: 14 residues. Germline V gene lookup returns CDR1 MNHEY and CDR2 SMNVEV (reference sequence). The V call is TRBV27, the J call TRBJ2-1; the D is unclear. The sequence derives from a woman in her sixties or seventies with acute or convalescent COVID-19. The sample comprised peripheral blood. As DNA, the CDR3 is TGTGCCAGCAGTTCCCGGGTCCGATACACTGAGCAGTTCTTC. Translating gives CASSSRVRYTEQFF.